These 15 T cell receptor beta chains were sequenced from one sample in a study of T cells after yellow fever vaccination. TCRdb re-called the 5' RACE reads with MiXCR, one entry per CDR3 protein. The sample holds about 510,000 distinct CDR3 sequences, 20% to 25% seen once. The source material was PBMCs, sampled approximately 22 days after the first yellow fever vaccination. These receptors all come from a man younger than 30 who received the YFV17D yellow fever vaccine.

This clonotype was recorded a few times. CDR3 amino acids: CASSALSGGGETQYF. CDR3 nucleotide sequence: TGTGCCAGCAGCGCGTTGAGCGGGGGGGGGGAGACCCAGTACTTC. The chain employs TRBV5-4 and TRBJ2-5, with 10 bases that match TRBD2. Germline V CDR1 and CDR2: SGHNT, YYREEE (reference sequence). The CDR3 is made up of 15 amino acids. The ends lost 4 bases at V and 5 bases at J; junction bases unmatched: 8. The full variable domain, completed using reference TRBV5-4 and TRBJ2-5, is ETGVTQSPTHLIKTRGQQVTLRCSSQSGHNTVSWYQQALGQGPQFIFQYYREEENGRGNFPPRFSGLQFPNYSSELNVNALELDDSALYLCASSALSGGGETQYFGPGTRLLVL.

This clonotype was counted between two and nine times. The V call is TRBV27, the J call TRBJ2-7; the D gene is possibly TRBD2 (6 bases). Germline CDR1 MNHEY, CDR2 SMNVEV (reference sequence). Trimming pared 5 bases from V and 3 bases from J, leaving 17 bases between. The length of the CDR3 is 15 residues. The CDR3: CASSTSGTGDYEQYF. The CDR3 DNA sequence: TGTGCCAGCAGTACATCCGGGACGGGGGACTACGAGCAGTACTTC.

The CDR3, as DNA: TGTGCCAGCAGCCCGCGAACCGGTGCTGGGGCCAACGTCCTGACTTTC. Its translation: CASSPRTGAGANVLTF. The genes are TRBV7-6 and TRBJ2-6; no clear D gene. The V gene lost 5 bases and the J gene lost 2 bases, with 13 bases spanning the gap. The CDR3 sequence is 16 residues long. Germline V gives CDR1 SGHVS, CDR2 FNYEAQ.

The chain uses TRBV20-1 and TRBJ1-4, with D maybe TRBD1 (6 bases). The length of the CDR3 is 14 residues. Germline V lookup: CDR1 DFQATT, CDR2 SNEGSKA (reference sequence). V was clipped by 6 bases and J by 3 bases, with 14 bases between them. CDR3 amino acids: CSAPDRQSNEKLFF. CDR3 sequence (DNA): TGCAGTGCCCCCGACAGGCAATCTAATGAAAAACTGTTTTTT.

The chain joins TRBV27 to TRBJ2-5; 7 bases match TRBD2. J was trimmed by 3 bases and V by 4 bases; bases with no gene match: 5. CDR1 and CDR2 (germline): MNHEY, SMNVEV (reference sequence). The CDR3 runs to 14 residues. The CDR3 DNA reads as TGTGCCAGCAGTTGGGACGGGGGGAAAGAGACCCAGTACTTC. Its translation: CASSWDGGKETQYF.

The J gene is TRBJ2-7, the V gene TRBV28, with 11 bases lining up with TRBD1. J was trimmed by 2 bases and V by 7 bases; bases with no gene match: 4. CDR1 and CDR2 from the germline V gene are MDHEN and SYDVKM. The CDR3 is made up of 14 amino acids. The CDR3 sequence: CASKEGQGAYEQYV. CDR3 nucleotide sequence: TGTGCCAGCAAGGAGGGACAGGGGGCCTACGAGCAGTACGTC.

This clonotype was observed many times. CDR3 bases: TGCGCCAGCAGCCAAGGGAGGACCCGCGGGACCCAGTACTTC. This codes for CASSQGRTRGTQYF. V usage is TRBV4-3 and J usage is TRBJ2-5; TRBD2 is a possible D gene (5 bases). Germline V gene sequence: CDR1 LGHNA, CDR2 YSLEER. Trimming left V 1 base short and J 7 bases short, with 13 bases between. CDR3 length equals 14 residues.

V is TRBV5-5 and J is TRBJ1-3, with a possible D match to TRBD1 (6 bases). Per germline, CDR1 SGHKS and CDR2 YYEKEE (reference sequence). Trimming removed 0 bases at V and 3 bases at J, with 16 bases between. The CDR3 extends over 17 amino acids. The CDR3 DNA sequence: TGTGCCAGCAGCTTGGCCCTACGACAGGTCAATGGAAACACCATATATTTT. Residues: CASSLALRQVNGNTIYF.

This clonotype was detected once. V gene TRBV7-2 combines with J gene TRBJ1-1; no clear D gene. From germline, CDR1 is SGHTA and CDR2 FQGNSA. The ends were cut back, 6 bases at V and 4 bases at J, with 12 bases in the middle. The CDR3 has 13 amino acids. In DNA, the CDR3 is TGTGCCAGCAGTTCTAACTGGGGCACTGAAGCTTTCTTT. Translating gives CASSSNWGTEAFF.

This clonotype was detected only once. The V gene is TRBV9, the J gene TRBJ2-3, with D perhaps matching TRBD1 (5 bases). The CDR3 is made up of 21 amino acids. Per germline, CDR1 SGDLS and CDR2 YYNGEE. V was trimmed by 2 bases and J by 2 bases, leaving 30 bases between them. The CDR3 sequence is CASSVEGVGWGTKTDTDTQYF. CDR3 sequence (DNA): TGTGCCAGCAGCGTTGAAGGAGTCGGTTGGGGCACTAAAACCGACACAGATACGCAGTATTTT.

The chain combines TRBV6-5 with TRBJ1-6; D gene ambiguous. V shed 4 bases and J shed 6 bases, with 7 bases lying between them. Germline CDR1 and CDR2: MNHEY and SVGAGI. CDR3 length equals 13 residues. For the CDR3, the DNA is TGTGCCAGCAGTTCCCTAGTTAATTCACCCCTCCACTTT. Protein sequence: CASSSLVNSPLHF.

This clonotype was observed a few times. This rearrangement joins TRBV4-1 to TRBJ1-3; no reliable D call. V dropped 4 bases and J dropped 2 bases, with 12 bases sitting between them. The V gene's germline CDR1 is MGHRA and CDR2 YSYEKL. This CDR3 comprises 15 residues. The CDR3 nucleotides are TGCGCCAGCAGCCCTTCACGGGGTACTGGAAACACCATATATTTT. Translated: CASSPSRGTGNTIYF.

This chain uses TRBV6-1 with TRBJ2-2; 11 positions match TRBD2. Per germline, CDR1 MNHNS and CDR2 SASEGT. The CDR3 spans 16 residues. V was clipped by 5 bases and J by 8 bases; unmatched bases: 10. In DNA, the CDR3 is TGTGCCAGCAGTAAACAGACTAGCGGGGTTGCTGGGGAGCTGTTTTTT. Translating it yields CASSKQTSGVAGELFF.

The rearrangement uses TRBV5-1 and TRBJ2-5, with unresolved D. This CDR3 region has 13 residues. The V end was cut by 4 bases, the J end by 3 bases, with 10 bases between. Germline V gene lookup returns CDR1 SGHRS and CDR2 YFSETQ. The CDR3 protein is CASSDPEEETQYF. Here the CDR3 DNA reads TGCGCCAGCAGCGACCCAGAAGAAGAGACCCAGTACTTC.

The genes are TRBV5-6 and TRBJ2-5; D assignment may be TRBD1 or TRBD2 (5 bases each). The CDR3 extends over 14 amino acids. V was shortened by 1 base and J by 9 bases, with 16 bases between the two germline ends. The V gene's germline CDR1 is SGHDT and CDR2 YYEEEE. CDR3 nucleotides: TGTGCCAGCAGCTTGTGGGGCGCGTTCGGGGCCCAGTACTTC. Protein: CASSLWGAFGAQYF.